Each of the 17 T cell receptor beta chains below was sequenced from the same sample in a study of graft-versus-host responses after intestinal transplantation. Clones were read by immunoSEQ multiplex PCR, and TCRdb kept only the in-frame ones, dropping some. Of 75,000 to 95,000 clones in the sample, roughly 91% are singletons; the top ten hold roughly 2%. Antigen specificity for these receptors is unknown. This material consisted of unstimulated CD8+ T cells sorted from spleen or lymph node cells, taken before intestinal transplant. Every receptor here comes from a human donor who received an intestinal transplant.

This chain connects TRBV4-1 to TRBJ1-2; perhaps TRBD1 as D (6 bases). The CDR3 is 15 residues long. The germline V gene encodes CDR1 MGHRA and CDR2 YSYEKL. The V end was cut by 0 bases, the J end by 8 bases, with 16 bases between. Here the CDR3 reads CASSQDTGGQEGYTF. CDR3 bases: TGCGCCAGCAGCCAAGATACCGGGGGGCAAGAAGGCTACACCTTC.

CDR3 region: CASRKGDGYTF. The CDR3 DNA is TGTGCCAGCAGGAAGGGGGATGGCTACACCTTC. The chain recombines TRBV27 with TRBJ1-2; a weak D match, TRBD1 (6 bases). The CDR3 spans 11 residues. CDR1 and CDR2 from the germline V gene are MNHEY and SMNVEV (reference sequence). Trimming took off 6 bases at V and 6 bases at J, with 8 bases between the two ends.

This chain connects TRBV6-5 to TRBJ1-2, with D perhaps matching TRBD1 (5 bases). The germline V gene encodes CDR1 MNHEY and CDR2 SVGAGI. There are 14 residues in the CDR3. Trimming removed 4 bases from V and 4 bases from J, with 13 bases in between. The CDR3, as DNA: TGTGCCAGCAGTTCTAGCGGGGGGTCCTATGGCTACACCTTC. Translation gives CASSSSGGSYGYTF.

The chain couples TRBV7-2 to TRBJ1-1, with D uncertain. CDR3 length equals 12 residues. CDR1 and CDR2 from the germline V gene are SGHTA and FQGNSA. V lost 2 bases to trimming and J lost 4 bases, with 5 bases between them. The CDR3 is CASSLTVTEAFF. CDR3 coding DNA: TGTGCCAGCAGCTTAACGGTCACTGAAGCTTTCTTT. Supplemented by reference TRBV7-2 and TRBJ1-1, the full variable domain reads GAGVSQSPSNKVTEKGKDVELRCDPISGHTALYWYRQSLGQGLEFLIYFQGNSAPDKSGLPSDRFSAERTGGSVSTLTIQRTQQEDSAVYLCASSLTVTEAFFGQGTRLTVV.

This chain joins TRBV7-2 and TRBJ2-7; D uncertain. Trimming removed 6 bases from V and 0 bases from J, with 12 bases in between. CDR3 length equals 14 residues. Germline CDR1 SGHTA, CDR2 FQGNSA. CDR3 sequence (DNA): TGTGCCAGCAGTTATACTCACAGCTCCTACGAGCAGTACTTC. Amino acid sequence: CASSYTHSSYEQYF.

The chain has TRBV6-5 and TRBJ2-6; D remains ambiguous. V gave up 0 bases and J gave up 2 bases, with 5 bases separating them. CDR3 length: 15 amino acids. Looked up from germline, CDR1 is MNHEY and CDR2 is SVGAGI. For the CDR3, the DNA is TGTGCCAGCAGTTACTCCCCTCCTGGGGCCAACGTCCTGACTTTC. It encodes CASSYSPPGANVLTF.

The chain links TRBV4-3 to TRBJ2-7; 14 positions agree with TRBD2. CDR3 size: 18 residues. After removal of 0 bases from V and 1 base from J, the junction contained 5 bases not matched to a gene. CDR1 and CDR2 (germline): LGHNA, YSLEER. The CDR3 sequence is CASSQDRTSGGLSYEQYF. As DNA, the CDR3 is TGCGCCAGCAGCCAAGATCGGACTAGCGGGGGGCTTTCCTACGAGCAGTACTTC.

V usage is TRBV6-5 and J usage is TRBJ1-1, with unresolved D. CDR1 and CDR2 (germline): MNHEY, SVGAGI. With 7 bases removed from V and 1 base from J, the gap between germline ends came to 10 bases. This CDR3 is 13 amino acids long. CDR3 residues: CASMLAGNTEAFF. The CDR3 nucleotides are TGTGCCAGCATGTTGGCGGGGAACACTGAAGCTTTCTTT.

The rearrangement joins TRBV18 to TRBJ2-1; 8 nucleotides agree with TRBD1. The CDR3 totals 15 residues. V lost 3 bases, J lost 7 bases, and 8 bases stayed unmatched. CDR1 and CDR2 (germline): KGHSH, LQKENI. The CDR3 spells CASSPMTTGENEQFF. The DNA for the CDR3 is TGTGCCAGCTCACCTATGACGACAGGGGAAAATGAGCAGTTCTTC.

This chain connects TRBV5-6 to TRBJ2-2, with 8 positions matching TRBD1. Germline trimming cut 2 bases from V and 6 bases from J; bases unmatched to any gene: 9. CDR1 is SGHDT, CDR2 YYEEEE, per germline. This CDR3 region has 16 residues. The CDR3 sequence: CASSLPGQELAGELFF. CDR3 nucleotides: TGTGCCAGCAGCTTACCGGGACAGGAGTTGGCCGGGGAGCTGTTTTTT. Full variable domain (missing parts from reference TRBV5-6 and TRBJ2-2): DAGVTQSPTHLIKTRGQQVTLRCSPKSGHDTVSWYQQALGQGPQFIFQYYEEEERQRGNFPDRFSGHQFPNYSSELNVNALLLGDSALYLCASSLPGQELAGELFFGEGSRLTVL.

The chain is built from TRBV7-6 and TRBJ2-3; 8 bases agree with TRBD2. CDR1 is SGHVS and CDR2 is FNYEAQ in the germline V gene. The CDR3 sequence is 15 residues long. Trimming took 2 bases from V and 2 from J; bases not matched to a gene: 3. In DNA form, the CDR3 reads TGTGCCAGCAGCTTATCGGGGGGGATCACAGATACGCAGTATTTT. This sequence encodes CASSLSGGITDTQYF.

The chain joins TRBV10-3 to TRBJ2-1; 11 nucleotides match TRBD2. The CDR3 spans 14 residues. CDR1 and CDR2 (germline): ENHRY, SYGVKD. Unmatched junction bases numbered 7, after V lost 8 bases and J lost 7 bases. The CDR3 loop reads CAIGVAGGHNEQFF. CDR3 DNA sequence: TGTGCCATCGGAGTAGCGGGGGGGCATAATGAGCAGTTCTTC.

The chain recombines TRBV27 with TRBJ2-1, with D possibly matching TRBD1 (6 bases). Deletions cut 5 bases from V and 5 bases from J, with 16 bases between. Germline assignment: CDR1 MNHEY and CDR2 SMNVEV (reference sequence). This CDR3 comprises 15 residues. As DNA, the CDR3 is TGTGCCAGCAGTCTCGGTGGGGGCTACCACAATGAGCAGTTCTTC. Translated: CASSLGGGYHNEQFF.

The count of this clone is one. The chain has TRBV25-1 and TRBJ2-7; TRBD1 aligns across 8 bases. Germline V gene data show CDR1 as MGHDK and CDR2 as SYGVNS. The CDR3 sequence is 15 residues long. The ends lost 6 bases at V and 5 bases at J; junction bases unmatched: 12. This CDR3 reads CASSGDRGPTNEQYF. The CDR3 coding sequence is TGTGCCAGCAGCGGTGACAGGGGACCTACCAACGAGCAGTACTTC.

V usage is TRBV4-3 and J usage is TRBJ2-3; 8 nucleotides align to TRBD2. V was clipped by 0 bases and J by 0 bases; unmatched bases: 2. CDR3 length: 16 amino acids. Germline CDR1 LGHNA, CDR2 YSLEER. The CDR3 reads CASSQDQRGSTDTQYF. CDR3 nucleotide sequence: TGCGCCAGCAGCCAAGATCAGCGGGGGAGCACAGATACGCAGTATTTT.

CDR3 in amino acids: CASSQDRAATDTQYF. Here the CDR3 DNA reads TGCGCCAGCAGCCAGGACAGGGCAGCCACAGATACGCAGTATTTT. The chain recombines TRBV4-3 with TRBJ2-3; 8 bases agree with TRBD1. Trimming at V came to 3 bases and at J to 2 bases, leaving 4 bases not matched to a gene. Germline-derived CDR1 and CDR2 are LGHNA and YSLEER. This CDR3 is built from 15 residues.

This sequence joins TRBV10-3 and TRBJ1-3; no firm D call. The CDR3 totals 13 residues. Trimming shortened V by 8 bases and J by 8 bases, and 16 bases separated the two germline ends. Germline V lookup: CDR1 ENHRY, CDR2 SYGVKD. CDR3 bases: TGTGCCATCCCCCCCGGCGGTTCACACACCATATATTTT. Translating gives CAIPPGGSHTIYF.